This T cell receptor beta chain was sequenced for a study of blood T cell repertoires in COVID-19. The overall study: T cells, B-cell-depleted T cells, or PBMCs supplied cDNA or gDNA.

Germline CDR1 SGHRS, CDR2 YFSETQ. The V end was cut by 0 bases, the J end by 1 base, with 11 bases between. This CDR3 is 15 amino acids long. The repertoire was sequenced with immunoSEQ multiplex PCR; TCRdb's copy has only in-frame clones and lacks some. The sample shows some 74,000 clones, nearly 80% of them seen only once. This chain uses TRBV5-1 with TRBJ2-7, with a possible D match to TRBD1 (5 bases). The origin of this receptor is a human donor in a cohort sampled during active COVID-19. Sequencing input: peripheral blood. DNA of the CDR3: TGCGCCAGCAGCTTGGACAGGTCGCAGTCCTACGAGCAGTACTTC. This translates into CASSLDRSQSYEQYF.